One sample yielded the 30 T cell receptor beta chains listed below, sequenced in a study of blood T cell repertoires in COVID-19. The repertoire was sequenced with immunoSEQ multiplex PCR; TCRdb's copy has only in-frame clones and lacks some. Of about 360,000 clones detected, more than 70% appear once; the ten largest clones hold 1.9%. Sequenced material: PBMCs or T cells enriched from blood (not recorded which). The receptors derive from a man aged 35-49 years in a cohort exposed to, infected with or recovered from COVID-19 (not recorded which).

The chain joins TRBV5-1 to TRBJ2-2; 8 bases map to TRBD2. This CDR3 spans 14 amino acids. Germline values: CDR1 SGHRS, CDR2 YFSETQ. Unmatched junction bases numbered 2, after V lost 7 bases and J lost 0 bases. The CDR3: CASRAGANTGELFF. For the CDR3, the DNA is TGCGCCAGCCGAGCGGGGGCGAACACCGGGGAGCTGTTTTTT.

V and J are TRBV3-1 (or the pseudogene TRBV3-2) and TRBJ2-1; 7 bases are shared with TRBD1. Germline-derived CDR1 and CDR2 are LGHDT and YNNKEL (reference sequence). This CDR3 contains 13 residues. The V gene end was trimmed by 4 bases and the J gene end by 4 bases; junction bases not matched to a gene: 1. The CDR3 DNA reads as TGTGCCAGCAGCCTACAGGGGTACAATGAGCAGTTCTTC. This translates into CASSLQGYNEQFF.

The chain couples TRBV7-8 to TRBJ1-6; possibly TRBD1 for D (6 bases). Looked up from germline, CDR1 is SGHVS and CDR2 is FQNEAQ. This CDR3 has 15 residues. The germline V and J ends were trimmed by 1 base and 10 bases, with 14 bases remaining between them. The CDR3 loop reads CASSLGQGRRSPLHF. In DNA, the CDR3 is TGTGCCAGCAGCTTAGGGCAGGGGAGAAGATCACCCCTCCACTTT.

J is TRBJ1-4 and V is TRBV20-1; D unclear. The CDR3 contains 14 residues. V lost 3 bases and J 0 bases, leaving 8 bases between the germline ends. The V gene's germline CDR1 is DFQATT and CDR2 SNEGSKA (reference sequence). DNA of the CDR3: TGCAGTGCTAGTTGGGGAGCAACTAATGAAAAACTGTTTTTT. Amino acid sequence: CSASWGATNEKLFF.

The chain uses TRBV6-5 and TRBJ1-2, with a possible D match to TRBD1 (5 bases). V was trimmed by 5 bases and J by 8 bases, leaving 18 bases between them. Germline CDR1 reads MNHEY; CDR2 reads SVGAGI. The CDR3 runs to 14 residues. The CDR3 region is CASSRRDRGGGYTF. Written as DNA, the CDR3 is TGTGCCAGCAGTCGGCGGGACCGCGGAGGGGGCTACACCTTC.

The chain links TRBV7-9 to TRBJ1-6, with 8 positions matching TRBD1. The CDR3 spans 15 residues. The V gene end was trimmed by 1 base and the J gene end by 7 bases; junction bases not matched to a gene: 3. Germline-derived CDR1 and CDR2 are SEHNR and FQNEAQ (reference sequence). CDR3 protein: CASSLVGTGNSPLHF. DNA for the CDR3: TGTGCCAGCAGCTTAGTCGGGACAGGCAATTCACCCCTCCACTTT.

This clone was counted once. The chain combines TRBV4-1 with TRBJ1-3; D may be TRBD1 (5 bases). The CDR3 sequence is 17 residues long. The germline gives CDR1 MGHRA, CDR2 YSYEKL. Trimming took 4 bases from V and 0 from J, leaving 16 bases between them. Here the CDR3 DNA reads TGCGCCAGCAGCCTCTACGGGGCGCGGGACTCTGGAAACACCATATATTTT. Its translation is CASSLYGARDSGNTIYF.

The CDR3 bases are TGCGCCAGCAGCTTGAGGACTAACACAGATACGCAGTATTTT. Residues: CASSLRTNTDTQYF. The chain links TRBV5-1 to TRBJ2-3; D is possibly TRBD2 (6 bases). Germline V gene sequence: CDR1 SGHRS, CDR2 YFSETQ. Deletions cut 1 base from V and 2 bases from J, with 8 bases between. This CDR3 contains 14 residues.

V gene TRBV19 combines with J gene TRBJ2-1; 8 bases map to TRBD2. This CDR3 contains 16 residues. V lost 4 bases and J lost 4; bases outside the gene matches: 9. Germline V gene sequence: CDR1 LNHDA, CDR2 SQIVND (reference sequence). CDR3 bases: TGTGCCAGTAGTACTACGACTAGCGTAGGGTACAATGAGCAGTTCTTC. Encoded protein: CASSTTTSVGYNEQFF.

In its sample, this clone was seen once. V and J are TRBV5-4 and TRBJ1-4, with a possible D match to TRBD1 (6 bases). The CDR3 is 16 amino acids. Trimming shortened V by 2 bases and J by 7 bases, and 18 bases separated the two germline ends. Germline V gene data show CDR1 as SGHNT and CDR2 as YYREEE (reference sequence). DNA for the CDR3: TGTGCCAGCAGCTTTCGCGGGGGGCGTGCGGCTGAAAAACTGTTTTTT. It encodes CASSFRGGRAAEKLFF.

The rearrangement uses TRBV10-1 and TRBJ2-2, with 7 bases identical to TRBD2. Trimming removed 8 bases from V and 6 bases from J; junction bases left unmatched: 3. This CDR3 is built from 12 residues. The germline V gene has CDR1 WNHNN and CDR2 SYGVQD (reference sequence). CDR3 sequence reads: CASGREPGELFF. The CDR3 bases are TGCGCCAGCGGGCGGGAGCCCGGGGAGCTGTTTTTT.

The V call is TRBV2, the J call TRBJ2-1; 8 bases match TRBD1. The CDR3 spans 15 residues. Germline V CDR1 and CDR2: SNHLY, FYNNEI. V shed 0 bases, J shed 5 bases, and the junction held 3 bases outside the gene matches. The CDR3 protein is CASSEAGTGHNEQFF. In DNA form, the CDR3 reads TGTGCCAGCAGTGAAGCTGGGACAGGTCACAATGAGCAGTTCTTC. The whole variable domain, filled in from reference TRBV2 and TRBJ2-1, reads EPEVTQTPSHQVTQMGQEVILRCVPISNHLYFYWYRQILGQKVEFLVSFYNNEISEKSEIFDDQFSVERPDGSNFTLKIRSTKLEDSAMYFCASSEAGTGHNEQFFGPGTRLTVL.

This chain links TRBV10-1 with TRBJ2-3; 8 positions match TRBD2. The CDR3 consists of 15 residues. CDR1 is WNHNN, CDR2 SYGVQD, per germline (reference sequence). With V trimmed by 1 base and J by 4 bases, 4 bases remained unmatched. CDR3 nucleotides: TGCGCCAGCAGTGAGTTGGCGGGAGGAGCAGATACGCAGTATTTT. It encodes CASSELAGGADTQYF.

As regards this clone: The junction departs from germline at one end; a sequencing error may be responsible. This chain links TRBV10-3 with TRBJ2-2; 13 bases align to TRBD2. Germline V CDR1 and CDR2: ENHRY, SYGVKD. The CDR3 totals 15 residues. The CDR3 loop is CALRTSGREAGELFF. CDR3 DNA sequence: TGTGCCCTCAGGACTAGCGGGAGAGAGGCCGGGGAGCTGTTTTTT.

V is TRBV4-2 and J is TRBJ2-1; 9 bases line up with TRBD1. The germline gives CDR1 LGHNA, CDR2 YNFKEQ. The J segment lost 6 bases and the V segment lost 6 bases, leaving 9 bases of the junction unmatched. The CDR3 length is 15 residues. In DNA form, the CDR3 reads TGTGCCAGCAGACCCGGGACAGGGATGATCAATGAGCAGTTCTTC. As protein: CASRPGTGMINEQFF.

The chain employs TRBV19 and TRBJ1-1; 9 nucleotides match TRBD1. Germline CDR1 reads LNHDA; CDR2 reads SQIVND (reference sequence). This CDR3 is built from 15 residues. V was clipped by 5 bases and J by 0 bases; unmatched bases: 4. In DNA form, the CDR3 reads TGTGCCAGTAGTGGGGACAGGGTGATGAACACTGAAGCTTTCTTT. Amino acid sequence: CASSGDRVMNTEAFF.

This CDR3 reads CASSFTGQANSPLHF. Written as DNA, the CDR3 is TGTGCCAGCAGCTTCACCGGACAGGCTAATTCACCCCTCCACTTT. This chain uses TRBV7-3 with TRBJ1-6, with TRBD1 matching 7 bases. Germline CDR1 is SGHTA and CDR2 is FQGTGA. V was pared by 3 bases and J by 6 bases, with 5 bases of the junction left unmatched. This CDR3 is 15 amino acids long. Drawing the rest from reference TRBV7-3 and TRBJ1-6, the complete variable domain is GAGVSQTPSNKVTEKGKYVELRCDPISGHTALYWYRQSLGQGPEFLIYFQGTGAADDSGLPNDRFFAVRPEGSVSTLKIQRTERGDSAVYLCASSFTGQANSPLHFGNGTRLTVT.

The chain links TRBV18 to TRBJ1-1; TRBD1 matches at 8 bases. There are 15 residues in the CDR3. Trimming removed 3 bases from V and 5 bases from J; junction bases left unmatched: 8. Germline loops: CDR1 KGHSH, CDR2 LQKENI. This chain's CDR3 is CASSPDQGARTEAFF. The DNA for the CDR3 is TGTGCCAGCTCACCCGACCAGGGGGCGCGGACTGAAGCTTTCTTT.

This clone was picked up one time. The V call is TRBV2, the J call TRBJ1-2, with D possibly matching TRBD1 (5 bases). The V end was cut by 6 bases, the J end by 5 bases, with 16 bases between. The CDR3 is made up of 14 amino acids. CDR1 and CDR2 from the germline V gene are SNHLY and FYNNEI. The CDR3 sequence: CASRTLTGGYGYTF. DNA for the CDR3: TGTGCCAGCAGAACCCTTACAGGAGGGTATGGCTACACCTTC. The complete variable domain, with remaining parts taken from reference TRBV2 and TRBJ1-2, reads EPEVTQTPSHQVTQMGQEVILRCVPISNHLYFYWYRQILGQKVEFLVSFYNNEISEKSEIFDDQFSVERPDGSNFTLKIRSTKLEDSAMYFCASRTLTGGYGYTFGSGTRLTVV.

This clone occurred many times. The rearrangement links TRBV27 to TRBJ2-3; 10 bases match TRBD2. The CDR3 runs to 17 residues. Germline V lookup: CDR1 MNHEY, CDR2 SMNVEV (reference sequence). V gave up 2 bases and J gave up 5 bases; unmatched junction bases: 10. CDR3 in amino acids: CASSLERVAGGLDTQYF. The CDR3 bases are TGTGCCAGCAGTTTAGAGAGGGTAGCGGGAGGATTAGATACGCAGTATTTT.

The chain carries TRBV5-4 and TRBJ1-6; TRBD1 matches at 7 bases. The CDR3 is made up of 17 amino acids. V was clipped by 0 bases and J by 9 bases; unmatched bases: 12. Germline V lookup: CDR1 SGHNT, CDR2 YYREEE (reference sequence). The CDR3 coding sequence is TGTGCCAGCAGCTTGGACAGGGGCCAGCGCGGGCGTTCACCCCTCCACTTT. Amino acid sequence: CASSLDRGQRGRSPLHF. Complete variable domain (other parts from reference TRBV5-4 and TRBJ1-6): ETGVTQSPTHLIKTRGQQVTLRCSSQSGHNTVSWYQQALGQGPQFIFQYYREEENGRGNFPPRFSGLQFPNYSSELNVNALELDDSALYLCASSLDRGQRGRSPLHFGNGTRLTVT.

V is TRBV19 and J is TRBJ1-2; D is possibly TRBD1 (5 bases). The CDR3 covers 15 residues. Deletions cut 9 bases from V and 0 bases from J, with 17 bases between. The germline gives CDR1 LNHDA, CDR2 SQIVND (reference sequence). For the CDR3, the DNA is TGTGCCAGCTCCCCGGGGAGGGGAGCTAACTATGGCTACACCTTC. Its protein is CASSPGRGANYGYTF.

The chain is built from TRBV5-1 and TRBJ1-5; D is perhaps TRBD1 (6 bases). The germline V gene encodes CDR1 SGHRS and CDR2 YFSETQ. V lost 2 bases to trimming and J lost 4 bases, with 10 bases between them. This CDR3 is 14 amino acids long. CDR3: CASSLGGLNQPQHF. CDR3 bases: TGCGCCAGCAGCTTAGGGGGACTAAATCAGCCCCAGCATTTT.

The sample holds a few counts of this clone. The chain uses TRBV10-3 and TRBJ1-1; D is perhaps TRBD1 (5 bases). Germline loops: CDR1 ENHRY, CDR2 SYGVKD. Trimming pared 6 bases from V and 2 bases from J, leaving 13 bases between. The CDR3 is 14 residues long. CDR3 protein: CAIRPTGTNTEAFF. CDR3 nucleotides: TGTGCCATCAGACCGACGGGGACTAACACTGAAGCTTTCTTT.

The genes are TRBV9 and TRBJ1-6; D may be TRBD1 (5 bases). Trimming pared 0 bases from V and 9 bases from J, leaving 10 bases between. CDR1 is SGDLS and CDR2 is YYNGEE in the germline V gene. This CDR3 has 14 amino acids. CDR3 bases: TGTGCCAGCAGCGTAGGCAGGGAAAGTTCACCCCTCCACTTT. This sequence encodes CASSVGRESSPLHF.

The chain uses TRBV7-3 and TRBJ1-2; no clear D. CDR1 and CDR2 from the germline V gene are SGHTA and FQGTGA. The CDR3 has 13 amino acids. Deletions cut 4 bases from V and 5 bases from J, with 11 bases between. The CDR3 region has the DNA TGTGCCAGCAGCTCTCAGGATGGGTATGGCTACACCTTC. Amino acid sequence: CASSSQDGYGYTF.

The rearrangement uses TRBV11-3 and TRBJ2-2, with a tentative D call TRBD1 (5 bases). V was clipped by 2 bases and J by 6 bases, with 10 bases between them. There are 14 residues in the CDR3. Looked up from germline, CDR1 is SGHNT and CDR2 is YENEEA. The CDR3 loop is CASSLSQGSGELFF. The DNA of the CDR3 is TGTGCCAGCAGCTTAAGTCAGGGCTCCGGGGAGCTGTTTTTT.

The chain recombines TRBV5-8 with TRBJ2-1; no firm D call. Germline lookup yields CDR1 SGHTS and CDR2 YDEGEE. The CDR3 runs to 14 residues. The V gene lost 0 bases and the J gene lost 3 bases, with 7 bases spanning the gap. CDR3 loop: CASSLELDYNEQFF. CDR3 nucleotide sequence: TGTGCCAGCAGCTTGGAACTCGACTACAATGAGCAGTTCTTC.

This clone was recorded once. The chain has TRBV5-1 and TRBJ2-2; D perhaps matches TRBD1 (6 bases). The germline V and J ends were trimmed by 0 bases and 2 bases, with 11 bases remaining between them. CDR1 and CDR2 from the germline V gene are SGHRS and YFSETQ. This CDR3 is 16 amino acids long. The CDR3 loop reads CASSLGIRGNTGELFF. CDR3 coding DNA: TGCGCCAGCAGCTTGGGGATCAGGGGCAACACCGGGGAGCTGTTTTTT.

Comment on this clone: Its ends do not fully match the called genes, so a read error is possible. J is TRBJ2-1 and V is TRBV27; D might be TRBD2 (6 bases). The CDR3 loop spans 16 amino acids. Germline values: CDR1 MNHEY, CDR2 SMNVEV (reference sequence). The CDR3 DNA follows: TGTGCCAGCAGTATATCCGGGACTCTAACCTACAATGAGCAGTTCTTC. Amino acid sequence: CASSISGTLTYNEQFF.